The rows below give T cell receptor beta chains drawn from one sample of a study of radiotherapy plus CTLA-4 blockade in lung cancer. Some clones are missing from TCRdb's copy, which holds only in-frame ones; the method was immunoSEQ multiplex PCR. The data hold 85,000 to 95,000 clones, with roughly 80% observed a single time. Sequenced material: peripheral blood, taken from a patient treated with radiotherapy plus ipilimumab. The receptors here all came from a human donor with non-small cell lung cancer that progressed on radiotherapy plus ipilimumab. Both conserved end residues are trimmed from each CDR3. The D gene is left open where the match is weak.

>-|TRBV7-3|TRBJ2-2
ASSYGTGELF
>-|TRBV27|TRBJ2-5
ASSPRQGGETQY
>-|TRBV11-2|TRBJ2-7
ASGSWEQY
>-|TRBV7-7|TRBJ2-5
ASSFRAGGSETQY
>TRBD1|TRBV6-6|TRBJ2-5
ASVPGTGRETQY
>TRBD1|TRBV4-3|TRBJ1-2
ASSRDTGAPAGYT
>-|TRBV6-5|TRBJ2-2
ASSYSRGSGTGELF
>TRBD2|TRBV6-1|TRBJ2-7
ASSEVAIGGRYEQY
>-|TRBV28|TRBJ1-5
ASSPDERGGKVNQPQH
>-|TRBV7-9|TRBJ2-7
ASSLTPSYEQY
>-|TRBV7-9|TRBJ2-5
ASSLDTLQETQY
>-|TRBV6-5|TRBJ2-1
ASSYSGPSYNEQF
>TRBD2|TRBV5-1|TRBJ2-3
ASTGTSGSQY
>TRBD1|TRBV2|TRBJ2-7
ASSAGQSSYEQY
>TRBD1|TRBV2|TRBJ1-5
ASRGATGYGQPQH
>-|TRBV29-1|TRBJ2-7
SVQGPYEQY
>TRBD1|TRBV7-9|TRBJ1-1
ASSITQGTEAF
>TRBD2|TRBV30|TRBJ2-1
AWSVQVGREVYNEQF
>-|TRBV5-1|TRBJ2-3
ASSLEIADTQY
>-|TRBV19|TRBJ1-1
ASSIFPGLDTEAF
>-|TRBV6-1|TRBJ1-2
ASSVQLNYGYT
>-|TRBV6-1|TRBJ2-5
ASSGLHQETQY
>-|TRBV5-6|TRBJ2-1
ASSLVGRTYNEQF